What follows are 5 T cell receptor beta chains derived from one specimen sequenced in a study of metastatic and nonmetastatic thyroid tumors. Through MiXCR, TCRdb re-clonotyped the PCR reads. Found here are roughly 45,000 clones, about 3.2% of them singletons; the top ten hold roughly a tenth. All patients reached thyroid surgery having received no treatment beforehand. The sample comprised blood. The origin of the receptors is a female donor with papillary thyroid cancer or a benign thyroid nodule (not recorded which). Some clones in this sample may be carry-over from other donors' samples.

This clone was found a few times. The DNA of the CDR3 is TGCGCCAGCAGCTTGGGCCAGGGGGCCCAAGAGACCCAGTACTTC. Translation gives CASSLGQGAQETQYF. The rearrangement joins TRBV5-1 to TRBJ2-5; 8 nucleotides align to TRBD1. The CDR3 contains 15 residues. Germline V gene lookup returns CDR1 SGHRS and CDR2 YFSETQ. The V and J ends lost 0 bases and 1 base, in that order; junction bases with no gene match: 2.

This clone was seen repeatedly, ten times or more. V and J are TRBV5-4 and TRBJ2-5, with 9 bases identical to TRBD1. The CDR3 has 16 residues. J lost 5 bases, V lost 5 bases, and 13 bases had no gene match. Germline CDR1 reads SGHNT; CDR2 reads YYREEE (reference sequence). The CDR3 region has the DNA TGTGCCAGCAGGGGGGACAGGGACCCTCCGTGGGAGACCCAGTACTTC. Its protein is CASRGDRDPPWETQYF. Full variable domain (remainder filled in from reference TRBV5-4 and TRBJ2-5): ETGVTQSPTHLIKTRGQQVTLRCSSQSGHNTVSWYQQALGQGPQFIFQYYREEENGRGNFPPRFSGLQFPNYSSELNVNALELDDSALYLCASRGDRDPPWETQYFGPGTRLLVL.

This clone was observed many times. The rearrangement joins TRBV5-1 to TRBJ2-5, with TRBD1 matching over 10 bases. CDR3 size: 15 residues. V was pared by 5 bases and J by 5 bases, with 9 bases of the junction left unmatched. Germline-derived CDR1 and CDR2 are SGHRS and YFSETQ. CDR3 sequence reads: CASSSATGGTETQYF. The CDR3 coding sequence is TGCGCCAGCAGTTCCGCGACAGGGGGCACGGAGACCCAGTACTTC.

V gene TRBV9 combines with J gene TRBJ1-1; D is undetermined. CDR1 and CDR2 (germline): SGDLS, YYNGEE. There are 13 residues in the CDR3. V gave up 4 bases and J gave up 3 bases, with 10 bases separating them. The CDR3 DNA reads TGTGCCAGCAGCCGGACCTGGGACACTGAAGCTTTCTTT. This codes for CASSRTWDTEAFF.

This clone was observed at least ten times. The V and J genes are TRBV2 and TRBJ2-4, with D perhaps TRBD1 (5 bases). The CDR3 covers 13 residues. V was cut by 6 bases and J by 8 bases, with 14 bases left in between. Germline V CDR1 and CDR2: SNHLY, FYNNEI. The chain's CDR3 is CASSEQQGDIQYF. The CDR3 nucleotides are TGTGCCAGCAGCGAGCAGCAGGGTGACATTCAGTACTTC.